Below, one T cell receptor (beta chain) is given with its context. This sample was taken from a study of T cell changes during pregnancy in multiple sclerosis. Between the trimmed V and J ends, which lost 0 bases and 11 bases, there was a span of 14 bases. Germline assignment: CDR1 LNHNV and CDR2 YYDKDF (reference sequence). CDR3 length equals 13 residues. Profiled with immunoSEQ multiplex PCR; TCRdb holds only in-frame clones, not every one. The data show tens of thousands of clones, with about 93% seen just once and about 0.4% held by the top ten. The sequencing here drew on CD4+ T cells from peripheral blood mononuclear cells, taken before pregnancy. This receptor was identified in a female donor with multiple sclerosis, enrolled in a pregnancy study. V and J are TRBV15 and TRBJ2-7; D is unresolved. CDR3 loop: CATSRDVTNTKYF. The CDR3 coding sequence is TGTGCCACCAGCAGAGATGTAACGAACACCAAGTACTTC.